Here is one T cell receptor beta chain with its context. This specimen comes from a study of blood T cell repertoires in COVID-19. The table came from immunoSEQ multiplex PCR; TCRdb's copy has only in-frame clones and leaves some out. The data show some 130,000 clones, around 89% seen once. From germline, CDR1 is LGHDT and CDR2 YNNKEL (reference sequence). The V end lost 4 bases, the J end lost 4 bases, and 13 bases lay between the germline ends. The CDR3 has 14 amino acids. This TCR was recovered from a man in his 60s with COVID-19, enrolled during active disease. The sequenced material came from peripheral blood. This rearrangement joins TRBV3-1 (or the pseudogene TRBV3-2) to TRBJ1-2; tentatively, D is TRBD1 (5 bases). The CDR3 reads CASSRNNRPYGYTF. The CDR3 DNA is TGTGCCAGCAGCCGGAACAACAGGCCCTATGGCTACACCTTC.